This TCR beta chain is from a study of beta chain features in type 1 diabetes. Expressed TCRB transcripts were sequenced because the entire RNA isolate underwent reverse transcription. Sequenced by immunoSEQ multiplex PCR; TCRdb stores in-frame clones only, minus some. The sample has over 25,000 clones, around half seen once; the top ten hold 0.3%. About this clone itself: Its cognate antigen is unknown.

The CDR3 has 15 amino acids. V lost 5 bases and J lost 2; bases outside the gene matches: 6. Germline CDR1 is SGDLS and CDR2 is YYNGEE. Findings and caveats of the study: There was a moderate but significant shortening of TCRB CDR3s in all four CD4+ subsets of Type 1 diabetes patients.

The rearrangement uses TRBV9 and TRBJ2-3, with 9 nucleotides matching TRBD2. The sample comprised stem cell memory CD4+ T cells from blood. The clonotype was recovered from a man aged 25 to 40 with type 1 diabetes. The CDR3 DNA sequence: TGTGCCAGCAGACCGGCGGGACTAGCCACAGATACGCAGTATTTT. It translates to CASRPAGLATDTQYF.